The clone carrying this TCR beta chain appeared once. Its matching antigen is unknown. This record comes from a study of identifying expanded T cells in peripheral blood. Study findings and constraints: About 1.2 clones differed between technical replicates, versus around 15 and 19 over time.

Assay used: immunoSEQ multiplex PCR; TCRdb lists only in-frame clones, some missing. This sample yields roughly 100,000 clones, of which 70% to 90% are seen a single time; 17% belongs to the top ten. Trimming took 4 bases from V and 8 from J, leaving 18 bases between them. The CDR3 sequence is 15 residues long. Germline CDR1 LGHNA, CDR2 YSLEER. Sequenced material: blood. This chain joins TRBV4-3 and TRBJ2-1, with D possibly matching TRBD2 (6 bases). This sequence originates from a person aged 18 to 75 in good health. The chain's CDR3 is CASSLGGLRSDEQFF. DNA of the CDR3: TGCGCCAGCAGCCTGGGGGGACTGAGATCTGATGAGCAGTTCTTC.